This record covers a single TCR beta chain. Trimming shortened V by 4 bases and J by 11 bases, and 17 bases separated the two germline ends. CDR1 is SGHVS and CDR2 is FQNEAQ in the germline V gene. This CDR3 contains 14 residues. The data originate from a study of blood T cell repertoires in COVID-19. At the level of the study: The samples span acute and convalescent COVID-19 from the United States, Italy and Spain. T cells, B-cell-depleted T cells, or PBMCs supplied cDNA or gDNA.

Cohort allocation depended upon clinical history that participants reported. In the original processing: Amplified reference gene primers provided the basis for estimating nucleated cell counts. TCRdb's table, derived via immunoSEQ multiplex PCR, lists solely in-frame clones and lacks some. For V, J and clone size, that table is used; D and trimming come from the DNA. The sample shows around 250,000 clones, about 90% of them seen only once. The receptor's source is a human donor in a cohort exposed to, infected with or recovered from COVID-19 (not recorded which). The donor label of this sample is uncertain. Sequencing was performed on PBMCs or T cells enriched from blood (not recorded which). The chain combines TRBV7-8 with TRBJ2-2, with D unresolved. For the CDR3, the DNA is TGTGCCAGCAGCTCAAAGAGGATGGGTGGCGAGCTGTTTTTT. Translated, it gives CASSSKRMGGELFF.